The 26 T cell receptor beta chains listed next were all sequenced from one sample in a study of T cells in localized non-small cell lung cancer. Produced via immunoSEQ multiplex PCR; TCRdb's table is partial and in-frame only. The sample contains 45,000 to 50,000 clones, around 86% of which appear only once. This specimen was PBMCs, taken before any cancer treatment. These receptors all stem from a man aged 40 to 70 with stage II lung adenocarcinoma.

The rearrangement uses TRBV6-1 and TRBJ2-1; a weak D match, TRBD2 (6 bases). V gave up 2 bases and J gave up 1 base, with 9 bases separating them. This CDR3 spans 15 amino acids. In germline, CDR1 is MNHNS, CDR2 SASEGT. For the CDR3, the DNA is TGTGCCAGCAGTGAAACGGGAGTTTCCTACAATGAGCAGTTCTTC. Translating it yields CASSETGVSYNEQFF.

This clone was recorded once. V usage is TRBV29-1 and J usage is TRBJ2-1; 8 nucleotides match TRBD1. Per germline, CDR1 SQVTM and CDR2 ANQGSEA. The CDR3 is made up of 12 amino acids. With 6 bases clipped from V and 10 bases from J, the junction kept 8 bases outside the gene matches. In nucleotides, the CDR3 is TGCAGCGTGACACCGGGACAGGTGGAGCAGTTCTTC. Protein product: CSVTPGQVEQFF.

This clone has only one observation. The chain is built from TRBV2 and TRBJ1-4; no clear D. Per germline, CDR1 SNHLY and CDR2 FYNNEI. The CDR3 is 15 residues long. Trimming pared 10 bases from V and 0 bases from J, leaving 15 bases between. CDR3 nucleotide sequence: TGTGCCACCTCGAACAGAGTTGCAACTAATGAAAAACTGTTTTTT. This sequence encodes CATSNRVATNEKLFF.

This chain uses TRBV10-2 with TRBJ2-2; D gene unclear. This CDR3 region has 11 residues. The V end lost 8 bases, the J end lost 4 bases, and 5 bases lay between the germline ends. The germline gives CDR1 WSHSY, CDR2 SAAADI. CDR3 bases: TGCGCCAGCCTCAGCACCGGGGAGCTGTTTTTT. Amino acids: CASLSTGELFF.

The rearrangement joins TRBV4-1 to TRBJ1-4; TRBD1 is a possible D gene (5 bases). The germline V gene has CDR1 MGHRA and CDR2 YSYEKL. Trimming shortened V by 4 bases and J by 7 bases, and 16 bases separated the two germline ends. The CDR3 has 15 amino acids. CDR3 region: CASSLGTSDSEKLFF. DNA for the CDR3: TGCGCCAGCAGCCTCGGGACCTCCGACAGTGAAAAACTGTTTTTT.

This clone was seen only once. V gene TRBV27 combines with J gene TRBJ2-1; 7 nucleotides agree with TRBD2. This CDR3 spans 15 amino acids. CDR1 MNHEY and CDR2 SMNVEV come from the germline V gene (reference sequence). V trimming: 3 bases; J trimming: 3 bases; junction bases outside the gene matches: 5. The CDR3 is CASSLSSGVYNEQFF. CDR3 sequence (DNA): TGTGCCAGCAGTTTGTCTAGCGGAGTCTACAATGAGCAGTTCTTC.

The V call is TRBV19, the J call TRBJ2-2; tentative D call: TRBD2 (6 bases). Germline CDR1 LNHDA, CDR2 SQIVND (reference sequence). V was clipped by 10 bases and J by 6 bases, with 21 bases between them. This CDR3 has 15 amino acids. Here the CDR3 DNA reads TGTGCCACGTCTAGGCGGGATGGGGGACCCGGGGAGCTGTTTTTT. This sequence encodes CATSRRDGGPGELFF.

CDR3 nucleotide sequence: TGTGCCAGCAGCCTAGCCCCTAGCGGGGGCACAGATACGCAGTATTTT. This sequence encodes CASSLAPSGGTDTQYF. The chain links TRBV11-2 to TRBJ2-3; 9 positions agree with TRBD2. The CDR3 contains 16 residues. CDR1 and CDR2 from the germline V gene are SGHAT and FQNNGV. V was clipped by 5 bases and J by 1 base; unmatched bases: 7.

The chain recombines TRBV2 with TRBJ2-2; the match to TRBD1 covers 7 bases. CDR1 and CDR2 from the germline V gene are SNHLY and FYNNEI. After removal of 5 bases from V and 3 bases from J, the junction contained 6 bases not matched to a gene. This CDR3 is built from 15 residues. The CDR3 is CASSRDSLYTGELFF. The CDR3 DNA sequence: TGTGCCAGCAGTAGGGACAGCCTATACACCGGGGAGCTGTTTTTT.

CDR3 DNA: TGTGCCAGCAGATCGGACAGGAGTCCTGGAAACACCATATATTTT. Protein product: CASRSDRSPGNTIYF. The V and J genes are TRBV5-8 and TRBJ1-3; 7 bases agree with TRBD1. With V trimmed by 5 bases and J by 2 bases, 7 bases remained unmatched. This CDR3 has 15 residues. The V gene's germline CDR1 is SGHTS and CDR2 YDEGEE.

J is TRBJ2-3 and V is TRBV30; D ambiguous. The length of the CDR3 is 12 residues. The germline V gene has CDR1 GTSNPN and CDR2 SVGIG (reference sequence). Trimming stripped 0 bases from V and 4 bases from J, with 5 bases between. DNA for the CDR3: TGTGCCTGGAGTGTATCGCCAGATACGCAGTATTTT. It translates to CAWSVSPDTQYF.

The chain uses TRBV5-4 and TRBJ1-1, with 9 nucleotides matching TRBD1. From germline, CDR1 is SGHNT and CDR2 YYREEE (reference sequence). This CDR3 region has 14 residues. The V gene end was trimmed by 4 bases and the J gene end by 5 bases; junction bases not matched to a gene: 6. The CDR3 is CASSDRGMGTEAFF. CDR3 DNA: TGTGCCAGCAGCGACAGGGGGATGGGGACTGAAGCTTTCTTT.

The chain's CDR3 is CASSPTGGTSNEQFF. CDR3 DNA sequence: TGTGCCAGCAGCCCAACAGGGGGAACCTCCAATGAGCAGTTCTTC. This chain uses TRBV9 with TRBJ2-1, with 8 nucleotides matching TRBD1. The CDR3 has 15 amino acids. Per the germline V gene, CDR1 is SGDLS and CDR2 is YYNGEE. Unmatched junction bases numbered 9, after V lost 4 bases and J lost 6 bases.

The chain carries TRBV4-1 and TRBJ2-5; no firm D call. Trimming stripped 1 base from V and 3 bases from J, with 6 bases between. Germline V lookup: CDR1 MGHRA, CDR2 YSYEKL. This CDR3 is 13 amino acids long. CDR3: CASSQALEETQYF. CDR3 DNA: TGCGCCAGCAGCCAAGCCCTAGAAGAGACCCAGTACTTC.

This clone came up a few times. The chain joins TRBV6-1 to TRBJ1-6; 9 nucleotides match TRBD1. The CDR3 has 16 residues. From germline, CDR1 is MNHNS and CDR2 SASEGT. The V and J ends lost 2 bases and 5 bases, in that order; junction bases with no gene match: 4. Here the CDR3 DNA reads TGTGCCAGCAGTGAAATGACAGGGGGAAATAATTCACCCCTCCACTTT. Protein sequence: CASSEMTGGNNSPLHF.

The chain combines TRBV27 with TRBJ1-2; 7 nucleotides align to TRBD1. This CDR3 region has 17 residues. Losses at the gene ends were 5 bases for V and 4 bases for J; bases not matched to a gene: 16. Germline-derived CDR1 and CDR2 are MNHEY and SMNVEV (reference sequence). The CDR3 protein is CASSPRVRQGVSYGYTF. CDR3 nucleotides: TGTGCCAGCAGTCCGCGGGTCAGACAGGGTGTTAGCTATGGCTACACCTTC.

The chain recombines TRBV12-5 with TRBJ1-5, with TRBD1 as a possible D gene (6 bases). The CDR3 runs to 14 residues. Germline V CDR1 and CDR2: LGHNT, FRNRAP. Trimming cost V 3 bases and J 4 bases, with 10 bases left between them. The CDR3 region is CASGLGGLNQPQHF. In DNA, the CDR3 is TGTGCTAGTGGTTTAGGGGGGCTGAATCAGCCCCAGCATTTT.

The chain couples TRBV6-5 to TRBJ1-5; D unclear. The germline V and J ends were trimmed by 7 bases and 0 bases, with 7 bases remaining between them. The CDR3 totals 13 residues. The V gene's germline CDR1 is MNHEY and CDR2 SVGAGI. The CDR3: CASTPDSNQPQHF. CDR3 DNA sequence: TGTGCCAGCACCCCTGATAGCAATCAGCCCCAGCATTTT.

This chain's CDR3 is CAVRKASGNTIYF. In DNA form, the CDR3 reads TGTGCCGTCCGTAAGGCCTCTGGAAACACCATATATTTT. J is TRBJ1-3 and V is TRBV6-5, with no clear D. This CDR3 is built from 13 residues. Germline V gene lookup returns CDR1 MNHEY and CDR2 SVGAGI. V was trimmed by 11 bases and J by 0 bases, leaving 11 bases between them.

The chain has TRBV5-1 and TRBJ2-2, with TRBD2 matching over 10 bases. The junction had 12 bases not matched to a gene; V was cut back by 2 bases and J by 5 bases. Germline V gene lookup returns CDR1 SGHRS and CDR2 YFSETQ. The CDR3 spans 18 residues. The CDR3 sequence is CASSFLGSGGTDTGELFF. CDR3 bases: TGCGCCAGCAGCTTCCTGGGTAGCGGGGGGACTGATACCGGGGAGCTGTTTTTT.

The chain combines TRBV28 with TRBJ1-4; D gene unclear. Germline V lookup: CDR1 MDHEN, CDR2 SYDVKM. There are 15 residues in the CDR3. Trimming shortened V by 8 bases and J by 4 bases, and 17 bases separated the two germline ends. The CDR3: CASFPFGEINEKLFF. The CDR3, as DNA: TGTGCCAGCTTCCCTTTTGGTGAAATTAATGAAAAACTGTTTTTT. Combining the CDR3 with reference TRBV28 and TRBJ1-4 gives the whole variable domain DVKVTQSSRYLVKRTGEKVFLECVQDMDHENMFWYRQDPGLGLRLIYFSYDVKMKEKGDIPEGYSVSREKKERFSLILESASTNQTSMYLCASFPFGEINEKLFFGSGTQLSVL.

The chain couples TRBV7-2 to TRBJ1-1; TRBD1 is a possible D gene (5 bases). CDR1 and CDR2 from the germline V gene are SGHTA and FQGNSA. The V gene lost 6 bases and the J gene lost 4 bases, with 15 bases spanning the gap. CDR3 length equals 14 residues. In DNA, the CDR3 is TGTGCCAGCAGAATCGACTGGAGGGGCACTGAAGCTTTCTTT. This encodes CASRIDWRGTEAFF.

Only a few counts were recorded for this clone. This rearrangement joins TRBV29-1 to TRBJ1-1; 7 nucleotides agree with TRBD1. The germline CDR1 and CDR2 sequences are SQVTM and ANQGSEA. The CDR3 is 11 amino acids. CDR3 coding DNA: TGCAGTGTCGCGGACAGGTCGGGAGCTTTCTTT. It is translated as CSVADRSGAFF.

In regard to this clone: Germline and junction disagree at one end, which may indicate a read error. The V call is TRBV7-9, the J call TRBJ1-4; perhaps TRBD1 as D (5 bases). Germline V gene sequence: CDR1 SEHNR, CDR2 FQNEAQ (reference sequence). The CDR3 has 11 amino acids. Here the CDR3 reads CASTLGGNFTF. The CDR3 DNA is TGTGCCAGCACCCTGGGGGGTAACTTTACTTTT.

The rearrangement links TRBV15 to TRBJ2-3; weak D call: TRBD2 (7 bases). The V end was cut by 8 bases, the J end by 2 bases, with 14 bases between. The length of the CDR3 is 14 residues. Germline V gene sequence: CDR1 LNHNV, CDR2 YYDKDF (reference sequence). The CDR3 sequence is CATGGGGTTDTQYF. In nucleotides, the CDR3 is TGTGCCACCGGAGGGGGGGGGACCACAGATACGCAGTATTTT.

The CDR3 is CASVKEPMMNTEAFF. The CDR3 DNA sequence: TGTGCCAGTGTAAAGGAGCCGATGATGAACACTGAAGCTTTCTTT. The chain employs TRBV2 and TRBJ1-1; D not resolved. This CDR3 is 15 amino acids long. CDR1 SNHLY and CDR2 FYNNEI come from the germline V gene. The germline V and J ends were trimmed by 9 bases and 0 bases, with 17 bases remaining between them.